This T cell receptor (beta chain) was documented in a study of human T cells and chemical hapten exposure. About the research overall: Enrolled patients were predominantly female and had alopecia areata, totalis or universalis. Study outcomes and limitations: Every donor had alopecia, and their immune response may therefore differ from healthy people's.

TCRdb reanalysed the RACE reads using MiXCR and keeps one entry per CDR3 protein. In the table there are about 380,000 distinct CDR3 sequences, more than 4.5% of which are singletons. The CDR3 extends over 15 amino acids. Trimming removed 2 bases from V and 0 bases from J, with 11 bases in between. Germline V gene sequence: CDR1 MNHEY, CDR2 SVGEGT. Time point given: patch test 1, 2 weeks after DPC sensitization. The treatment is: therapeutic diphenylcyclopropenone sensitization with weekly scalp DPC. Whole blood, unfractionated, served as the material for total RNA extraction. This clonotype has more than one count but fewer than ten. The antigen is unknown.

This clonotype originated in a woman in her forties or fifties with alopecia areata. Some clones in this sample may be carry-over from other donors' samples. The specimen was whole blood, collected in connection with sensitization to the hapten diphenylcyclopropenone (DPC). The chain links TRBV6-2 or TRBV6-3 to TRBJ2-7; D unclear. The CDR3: CASSYGASSSYEQYF. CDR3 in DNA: TGTGCCAGCAGTTACGGCGCCAGCAGCTCCTACGAGCAGTACTTC.